The 17 T cell receptor beta chains presented below share a single source sample, sequenced in a study of a mutant IDH1 vaccine in newly diagnosed glioma. Time point defined: baseline, week 1 (first vaccination visit). Documented treatment: pre-vaccination baseline after standard-of-care therapy. Profiling relied on immunoSEQ multiplex PCR, and the TCRdb table lists in-frame clones only, not all of them. Found here are around 88,000 clones, over 75% of them singletons; the top ten hold around 7%. Sequenced here: PBMCs, sampled from a glioma patient treated with radiotherapy, temozolomide or both. These receptors were taken from a middle-aged man with glioma.

This chain connects TRBV4-1 to TRBJ2-5; D call uncertain. The V gene lost 1 base and the J gene lost 4 bases, with 7 bases spanning the gap. The germline gives CDR1 MGHRA, CDR2 YSYEKL. The CDR3 sequence is 13 residues long. CDR3 nucleotides: TGCGCCAGCAGCCAAGTCGCCGTAGAGACCCAGTACTTC. Protein product: CASSQVAVETQYF.

The chain recombines TRBV5-1 with TRBJ2-2; no reliable D call. The ends were cut back, 5 bases at V and 7 bases at J, with 9 bases in the middle. Germline V lookup: CDR1 SGHRS, CDR2 YFSETQ. CDR3 size: 12 residues. The CDR3 sequence: CASRTVNGELFF. The CDR3 nucleotides read TGCGCCAGCAGAACGGTGAACGGGGAGCTGTTTTTT.

The chain joins TRBV5-1 to TRBJ1-3; possibly TRBD1 for D (5 bases). Germline loops: CDR1 SGHRS, CDR2 YFSETQ. With 2 bases removed from V and 3 bases from J, the gap between germline ends came to 15 bases. The CDR3 spans 16 residues. The CDR3 region is CASSFLGTLSGNTIYF. The CDR3, as DNA: TGCGCCAGCAGCTTTCTGGGGACCTTGAGTGGAAACACCATATATTTT. The full variable domain, completed using reference TRBV5-1 and TRBJ1-3, is KAGVTQTPRYLIKTRGQQVTLSCSPISGHRSVSWYQQTPGQGLQFLFEYFSETQRNKGNFPGRFSGRQFSNSRSEMNVSTLELGDSALYLCASSFLGTLSGNTIYFGEGSWLTVV.

The chain links TRBV5-1 to TRBJ2-5, with 7 bases identical to TRBD2. With 5 bases clipped from V and 2 bases from J, the junction kept 12 bases outside the gene matches. The CDR3 runs 16 residues. The germline gives CDR1 SGHRS, CDR2 YFSETQ. The CDR3 region is CASRTGGWRQQETQYF. Here the CDR3 DNA reads TGCGCCAGCAGGACCGGGGGGTGGAGACAGCAAGAGACCCAGTACTTC.

J is TRBJ1-2 and V is TRBV6-5, with a tentative D call TRBD1 (5 bases). Germline lookup yields CDR1 MNHEY and CDR2 SVGAGI. V lost 8 bases and J lost 7, with 17 bases in between. The CDR3 length is 13 residues. The CDR3 DNA reads as TGTGCCAGCGGGTCCCTGGGGGGGAGTGGCTACACCTTC. Residues: CASGSLGGSGYTF.

This chain joins TRBV27 and TRBJ2-1, with 11 bases matching TRBD2. The germline CDR1 and CDR2 sequences are MNHEY and SMNVEV (reference sequence). CDR3 length equals 17 residues. The V gene end was trimmed by 6 bases and the J gene end by 4 bases; junction bases not matched to a gene: 11. The CDR3 nucleotides are TGTGCCAGCAGCCCGACTAGCGGGGCCCCCATTTACAATGAGCAGTTCTTC. It specifies CASSPTSGAPIYNEQFF.

This chain joins TRBV10-3 and TRBJ2-5, with D perhaps TRBD2 (6 bases). The length of the CDR3 is 13 residues. Germline CDR1 ENHRY, CDR2 SYGVKD. V was pared by 11 bases and J by 1 base, with 14 bases between. DNA for the CDR3: TGTGCCGTAGGACGGGGGACCCAAGAGACCCAGTACTTC. It codes for CAVGRGTQETQYF.

This clone was counted between two and nine times. V usage is TRBV10-3 and J usage is TRBJ1-1; TRBD1 matches at 9 bases. The CDR3 extends over 12 amino acids. Germline CDR1 is ENHRY and CDR2 is SYGVKD. J was trimmed by 8 bases and V by 3 bases; bases with no gene match: 1. DNA for the CDR3: TGTGCCATCAGTGATACAGGGGGCGAAGCTTTCTTT. It encodes CAISDTGGEAFF.

This chain links TRBV5-1 with TRBJ2-3, with D unclear. CDR1 and CDR2 (germline): SGHRS, YFSETQ. Trimming stripped 2 bases from V and 5 bases from J, with 6 bases between. The CDR3 sequence is 12 residues long. DNA of the CDR3: TGCGCCAGCAGCTTTAGCCGAGATACGCAGTATTTT. Translation gives CASSFSRDTQYF.

The CDR3 is CASSQEESVSNQPQHF. CDR3 bases: TGTGCCAGCAGCCAAGAGGAAAGCGTTAGCAATCAGCCCCAGCATTTT. V usage is TRBV4-2 and J usage is TRBJ1-5; D ambiguous. Germline V gives CDR1 LGHNA, CDR2 YNFKEQ. The CDR3 runs 16 residues. The V and J ends lost 0 bases and 0 bases respectively, with 9 bases between them.

The genes are TRBV7-2 and TRBJ2-5; TRBD2 aligns across 8 bases. Losses at the gene ends were 5 bases for V and 5 bases for J; bases not matched to a gene: 10. Germline loops: CDR1 SGHTA, CDR2 FQGNSA. This CDR3 comprises 15 residues. CDR3 DNA sequence: TGTGCCAGCAGCACCCAGCGGGGGCGAGGGGAGACCCAGTACTTC. Translating it yields CASSTQRGRGETQYF.

J is TRBJ2-7 and V is TRBV5-4; the match to TRBD1 covers 8 bases. J lost 2 bases, V lost 6 bases, and 7 bases had no gene match. This CDR3 has 14 residues. Germline CDR1 reads SGHNT; CDR2 reads YYREEE (reference sequence). This chain's CDR3 is CASTNRGSPYEQYF. The CDR3 nucleotides read TGTGCCAGCACCAACAGGGGGTCCCCCTACGAGCAGTACTTC.

This clone was recorded once. The gene calls are TRBV5-6 and TRBJ2-7, with 9 positions matching TRBD1. Germline CDR1 is SGHDT and CDR2 is YYEEEE. Trimming cost V 5 bases and J 6 bases; bases outside gene matches: 6. CDR3 length equals 13 residues. CDR3 region: CASRVQGAGEQYF. The DNA for the CDR3 is TGTGCCAGCAGAGTACAGGGGGCGGGCGAGCAGTACTTC.

The rearrangement links TRBV25-1 to TRBJ1-5; unclear D gene. CDR1 is MGHDK, CDR2 SYGVNS, per germline. The CDR3 has 13 residues. V was cut by 4 bases and J by 6 bases, with 10 bases left in between. DNA of the CDR3: TGTGCCAGCAGTGCTTTCGGGAGTCAGCCCCAGCATTTT. Translating gives CASSAFGSQPQHF.

The chain uses TRBV29-1 and TRBJ1-5; D remains unclear. CDR1 is SQVTM, CDR2 ANQGSEA, per germline. This CDR3 has 13 amino acids. Trimming took 4 bases from V and 2 from J, leaving 9 bases between them. Written as DNA, the CDR3 is TGCAGCGTTGGCAAGGGTGGCAATCAGCCCCAGCATTTT. This codes for CSVGKGGNQPQHF. Drawing the rest from reference TRBV29-1 and TRBJ1-5, the complete variable domain is SAVISQKPSRDICQRGTSLTIQCQVDSQVTMMFWYRQQPGQSLTLIATANQGSEATYESGFVIDKFPISRPNLTFSTLTVSNMSPEDSSIYLCSVGKGGNQPQHFGDGTRLSIL.

This chain connects TRBV5-1 to TRBJ1-1, with 8 bases lining up with TRBD1. J was trimmed by 7 bases and V by 4 bases; bases with no gene match: 3. Germline lookup yields CDR1 SGHRS and CDR2 YFSETQ. The CDR3 runs to 12 residues. DNA for the CDR3: TGCGCCAGCAGCCCAGGGACAGGTGAAGCTTTCTTT. It yields the protein CASSPGTGEAFF.

This chain connects TRBV9 to TRBJ1-2; no clear D gene. Between the trimmed V and J ends, which lost 0 bases and 3 bases, there was a span of 15 bases. CDR3 length: 16 residues. Germline V CDR1 and CDR2: SGDLS, YYNGEE. This CDR3 is CASSVASKGSYYGYTF. The CDR3, as DNA: TGTGCCAGCAGCGTAGCTTCTAAGGGATCGTACTATGGCTACACCTTC.